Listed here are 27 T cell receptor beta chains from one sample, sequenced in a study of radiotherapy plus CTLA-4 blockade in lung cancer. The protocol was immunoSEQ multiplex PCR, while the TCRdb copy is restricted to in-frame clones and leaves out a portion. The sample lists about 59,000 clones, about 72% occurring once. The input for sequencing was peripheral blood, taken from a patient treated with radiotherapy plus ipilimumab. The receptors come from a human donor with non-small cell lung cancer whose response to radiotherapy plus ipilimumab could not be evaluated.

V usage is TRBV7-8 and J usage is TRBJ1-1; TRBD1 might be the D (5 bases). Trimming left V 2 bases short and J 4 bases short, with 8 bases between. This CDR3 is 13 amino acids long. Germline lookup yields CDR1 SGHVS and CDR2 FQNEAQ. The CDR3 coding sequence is TGTGCCAGCAGCTTATTAGGGGTCACTGAAGCTTTCTTT. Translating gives CASSLLGVTEAFF.

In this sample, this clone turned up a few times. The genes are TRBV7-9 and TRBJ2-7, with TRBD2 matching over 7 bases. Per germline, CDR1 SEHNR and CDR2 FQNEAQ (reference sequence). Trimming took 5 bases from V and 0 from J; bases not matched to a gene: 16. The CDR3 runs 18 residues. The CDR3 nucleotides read TGTGCCAGCAGCCTCTTAGGTAGCGGGTTCCTCGGCTCCTACGAGCAGTACTTC. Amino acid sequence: CASSLLGSGFLGSYEQYF. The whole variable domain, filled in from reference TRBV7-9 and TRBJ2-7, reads DTGVSQNPRHKITKRGQNVTFRCDPISEHNRLYWYRQTLGQGPEFLTYFQNEAQLEKSRLLSDRFSAERPKGSFSTLEIQRTEQGDSAMYLCASSLLGSGFLGSYEQYFGPGTRLTVT.

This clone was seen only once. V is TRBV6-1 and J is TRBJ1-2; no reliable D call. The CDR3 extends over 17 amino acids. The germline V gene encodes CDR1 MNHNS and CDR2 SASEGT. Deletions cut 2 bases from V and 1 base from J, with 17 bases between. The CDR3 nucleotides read TGTGCCAGCAGTGAAAGGGCAGGAGGGAGTGGTAACTATGGCTACACCTTC. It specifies CASSERAGGSGNYGYTF.

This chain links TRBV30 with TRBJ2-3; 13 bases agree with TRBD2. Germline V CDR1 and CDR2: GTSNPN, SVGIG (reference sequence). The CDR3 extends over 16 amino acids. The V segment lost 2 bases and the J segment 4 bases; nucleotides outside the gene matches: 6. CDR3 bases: TGTGCCTGGAGTACGGGACTAGCGGGAAGAGCAGATACGCAGTATTTT. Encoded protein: CAWSTGLAGRADTQYF.

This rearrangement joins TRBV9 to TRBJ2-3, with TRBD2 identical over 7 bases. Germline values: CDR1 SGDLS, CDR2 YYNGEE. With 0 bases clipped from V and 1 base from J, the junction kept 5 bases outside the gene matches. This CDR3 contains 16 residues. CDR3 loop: CASSVGAGDGTDTQYF. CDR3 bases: TGTGCCAGCAGCGTAGGGGCGGGAGACGGCACAGATACGCAGTATTTT.

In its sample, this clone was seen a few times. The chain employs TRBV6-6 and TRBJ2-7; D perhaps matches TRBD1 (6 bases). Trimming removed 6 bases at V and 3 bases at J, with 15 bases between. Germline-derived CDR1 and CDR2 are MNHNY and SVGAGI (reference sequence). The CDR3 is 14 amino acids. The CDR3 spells CASSPQGGIYEQYF. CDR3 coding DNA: TGTGCCAGCAGCCCACAAGGGGGTATCTACGAGCAGTACTTC.

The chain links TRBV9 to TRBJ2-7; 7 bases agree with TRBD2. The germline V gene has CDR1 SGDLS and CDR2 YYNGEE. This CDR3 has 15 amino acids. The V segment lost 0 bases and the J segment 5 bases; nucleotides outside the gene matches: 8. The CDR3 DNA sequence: TGTGCCAGCAGCGTAGGAGCGGGACTCATGGACGAGCAGTACTTC. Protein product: CASSVGAGLMDEQYF.

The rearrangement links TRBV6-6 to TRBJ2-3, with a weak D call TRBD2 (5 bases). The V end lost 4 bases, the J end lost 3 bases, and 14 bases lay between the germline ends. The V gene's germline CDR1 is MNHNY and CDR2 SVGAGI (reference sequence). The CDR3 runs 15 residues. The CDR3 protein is CASSSYGEPTDTQYF. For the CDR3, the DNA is TGTGCCAGCAGTTCCTACGGGGAGCCGACAGATACGCAGTATTTT.

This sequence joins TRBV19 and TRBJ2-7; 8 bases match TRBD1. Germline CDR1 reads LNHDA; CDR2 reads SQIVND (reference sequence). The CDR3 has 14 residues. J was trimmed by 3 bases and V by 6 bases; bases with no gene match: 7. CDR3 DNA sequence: TGTGCCAGTAGCCACGGACAGGGTAGCTACGAGCAGTACTTC. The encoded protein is CASSHGQGSYEQYF.

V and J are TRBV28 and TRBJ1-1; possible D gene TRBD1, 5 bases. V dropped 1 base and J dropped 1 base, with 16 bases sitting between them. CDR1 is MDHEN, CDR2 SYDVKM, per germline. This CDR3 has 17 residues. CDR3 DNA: TGTGCCAGCAGTTTATCAATCTTGTTAGGGGAGAACACTGAAGCTTTCTTT. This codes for CASSLSILLGENTEAFF.

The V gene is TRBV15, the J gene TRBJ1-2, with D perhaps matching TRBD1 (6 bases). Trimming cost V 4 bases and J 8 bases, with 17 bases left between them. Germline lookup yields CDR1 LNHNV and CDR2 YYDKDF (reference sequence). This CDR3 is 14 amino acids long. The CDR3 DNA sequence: TGTGCCACCAGCACTCTCAACAGGGACGGGGGCTACACCTTC. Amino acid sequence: CATSTLNRDGGYTF.

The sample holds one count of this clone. CDR3 in amino acids: CASSQSILDRNTGELFF. The DNA for the CDR3 is TGCGCCAGCAGCCAATCGATATTGGACAGGAACACCGGGGAGCTGTTTTTT. The rearrangement uses TRBV4-1 and TRBJ2-2, with a weak D call TRBD1 (6 bases). The length of the CDR3 is 17 residues. CDR1 and CDR2 from the germline V gene are MGHRA and YSYEKL. V was shortened by 2 bases and J by 1 base, with 14 bases between the two germline ends.

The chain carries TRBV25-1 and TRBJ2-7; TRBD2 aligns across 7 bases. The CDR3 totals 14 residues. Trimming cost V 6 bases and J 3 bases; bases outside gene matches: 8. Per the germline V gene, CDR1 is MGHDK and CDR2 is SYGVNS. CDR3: CASSKPGTNYEQYF. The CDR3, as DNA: TGTGCCAGCAGCAAACCCGGGACTAACTACGAGCAGTACTTC.

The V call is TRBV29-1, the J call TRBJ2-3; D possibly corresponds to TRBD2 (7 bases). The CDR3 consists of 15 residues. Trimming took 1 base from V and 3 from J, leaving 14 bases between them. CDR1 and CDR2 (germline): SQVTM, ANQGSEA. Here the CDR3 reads CSVEGEGDVTDTQYF. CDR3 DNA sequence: TGCAGCGTTGAAGGGGAGGGGGATGTGACAGATACGCAGTATTTT.

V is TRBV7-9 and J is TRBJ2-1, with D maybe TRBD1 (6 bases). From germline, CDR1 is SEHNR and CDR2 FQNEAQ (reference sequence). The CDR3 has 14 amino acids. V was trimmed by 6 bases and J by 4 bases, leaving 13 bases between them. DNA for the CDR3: TGTGCCAGCAGTCGACAGGAGGATTACAATGAGCAGTTCTTC. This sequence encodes CASSRQEDYNEQFF.

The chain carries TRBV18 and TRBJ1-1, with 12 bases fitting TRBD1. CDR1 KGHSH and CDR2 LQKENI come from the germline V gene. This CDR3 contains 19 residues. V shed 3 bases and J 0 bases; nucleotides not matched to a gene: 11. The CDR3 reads CASSPRLSGTGGMNTEAFF. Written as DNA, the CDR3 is TGTGCCAGCTCACCCCGTTTATCCGGGACAGGGGGCATGAACACTGAAGCTTTCTTT. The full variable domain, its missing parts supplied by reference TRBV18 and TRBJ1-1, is NAGVMQNPRHLVRRRGQEARLRCSPMKGHSHVYWYRQLPEEGLKFMVYLQKENIIDESGMPKERFSAEFPKEGPSILRIQQVVRGDSAAYFCASSPRLSGTGGMNTEAFFGQGTRLTVV.

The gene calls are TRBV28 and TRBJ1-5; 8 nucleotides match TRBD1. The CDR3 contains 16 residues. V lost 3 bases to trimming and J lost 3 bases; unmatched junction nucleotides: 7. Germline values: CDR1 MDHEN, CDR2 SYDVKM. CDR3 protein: CASSFRQGRHNQPQHF. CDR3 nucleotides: TGTGCCAGCAGTTTCCGACAGGGGAGGCACAATCAGCCCCAGCATTTT.

This CDR3 is CSGSGGGYEQYF. The CDR3, as DNA: TGCAGCGGGTCCGGGGGTGGCTACGAGCAGTACTTC. The gene calls are TRBV29-1 and TRBJ2-7, with a possible D match to TRBD2 (6 bases). Germline CDR1 and CDR2: SQVTM and ANQGSEA. The CDR3 length is 12 residues. The V gene lost 7 bases and the J gene lost 3 bases, with 13 bases spanning the gap.

The CDR3 region has the DNA TGCGCCAGCAAGACAGACTCTGGAAACACCATATATTTT. Amino acid sequence: CASKTDSGNTIYF. V and J are TRBV5-1 and TRBJ1-3; D might be TRBD1 (5 bases). The V gene lost 6 bases and the J gene lost 0 bases, with 7 bases spanning the gap. CDR1 and CDR2 (germline): SGHRS, YFSETQ. There are 13 residues in the CDR3.

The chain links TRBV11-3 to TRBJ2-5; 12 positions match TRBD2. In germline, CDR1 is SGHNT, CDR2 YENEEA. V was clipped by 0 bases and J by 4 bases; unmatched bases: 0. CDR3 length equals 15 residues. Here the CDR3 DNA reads TGTGCCAGCAGCTTAGAGGGACTAGCGGGAGAGACCCAGTACTTC. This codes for CASSLEGLAGETQYF.

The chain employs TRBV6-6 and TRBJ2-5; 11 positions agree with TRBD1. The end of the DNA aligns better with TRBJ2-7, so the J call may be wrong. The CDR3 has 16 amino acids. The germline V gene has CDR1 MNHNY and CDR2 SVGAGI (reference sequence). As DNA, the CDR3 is TGTGCCAGCACCTCACTCCGGGACAGGGGGGAGCGCGAGCAGTACTTC. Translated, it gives CASTSLRDRGEREQYF.

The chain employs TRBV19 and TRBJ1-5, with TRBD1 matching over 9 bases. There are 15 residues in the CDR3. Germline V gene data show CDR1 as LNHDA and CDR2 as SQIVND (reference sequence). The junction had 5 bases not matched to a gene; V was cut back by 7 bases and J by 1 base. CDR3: CASTVDRGSNQPQHF. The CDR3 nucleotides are TGTGCCAGTACCGTCGACAGGGGGAGCAATCAGCCCCAGCATTTT.

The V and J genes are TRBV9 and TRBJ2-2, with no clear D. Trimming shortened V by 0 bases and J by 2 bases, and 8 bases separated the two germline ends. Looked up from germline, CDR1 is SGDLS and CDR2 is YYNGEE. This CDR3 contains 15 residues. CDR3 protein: CASSVAGLNTGELFF. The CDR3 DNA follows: TGTGCCAGCAGCGTAGCGGGTTTAAACACCGGGGAGCTGTTTTTT.

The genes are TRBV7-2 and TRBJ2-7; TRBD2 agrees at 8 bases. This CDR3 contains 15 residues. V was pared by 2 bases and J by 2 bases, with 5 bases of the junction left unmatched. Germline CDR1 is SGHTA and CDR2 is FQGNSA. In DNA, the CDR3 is TGTGCCAGCAGCTTACTAGGACTAGCTACCTACGAGCAGTACTTC. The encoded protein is CASSLLGLATYEQYF.

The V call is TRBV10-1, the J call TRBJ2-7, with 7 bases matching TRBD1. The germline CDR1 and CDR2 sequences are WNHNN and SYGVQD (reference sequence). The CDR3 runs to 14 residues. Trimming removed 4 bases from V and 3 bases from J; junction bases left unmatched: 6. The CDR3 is CASSGAGTVYEQYF. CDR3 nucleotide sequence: TGCGCCAGCAGTGGAGCCGGGACAGTCTACGAGCAGTACTTC.

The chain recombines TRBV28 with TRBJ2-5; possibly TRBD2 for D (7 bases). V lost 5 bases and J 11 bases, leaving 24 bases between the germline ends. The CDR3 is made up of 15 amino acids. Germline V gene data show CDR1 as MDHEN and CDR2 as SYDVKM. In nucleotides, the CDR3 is TGTGCCAGCAGTAGGAGGGGGGGCAGTTCGTATGAGCAGTACTTC. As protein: CASSRRGGSSYEQYF. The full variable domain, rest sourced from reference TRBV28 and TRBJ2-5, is DVKVTQSSRYLVKRTGEKVFLECVQDMDHENMFWYRQDPGLGLRLIYFSYDVKMKEKGDIPEGYSVSREKKERFSLILESASTNQTSMYLCASSRRGGSSYEQYFGPGTRLLVL.

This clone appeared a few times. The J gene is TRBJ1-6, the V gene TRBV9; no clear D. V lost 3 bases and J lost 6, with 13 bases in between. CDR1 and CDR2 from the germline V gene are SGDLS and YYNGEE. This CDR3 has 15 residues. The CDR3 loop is CASSASGDPNSPLHF. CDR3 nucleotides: TGTGCCAGCAGCGCGTCCGGGGATCCTAATTCACCCCTCCACTTT.